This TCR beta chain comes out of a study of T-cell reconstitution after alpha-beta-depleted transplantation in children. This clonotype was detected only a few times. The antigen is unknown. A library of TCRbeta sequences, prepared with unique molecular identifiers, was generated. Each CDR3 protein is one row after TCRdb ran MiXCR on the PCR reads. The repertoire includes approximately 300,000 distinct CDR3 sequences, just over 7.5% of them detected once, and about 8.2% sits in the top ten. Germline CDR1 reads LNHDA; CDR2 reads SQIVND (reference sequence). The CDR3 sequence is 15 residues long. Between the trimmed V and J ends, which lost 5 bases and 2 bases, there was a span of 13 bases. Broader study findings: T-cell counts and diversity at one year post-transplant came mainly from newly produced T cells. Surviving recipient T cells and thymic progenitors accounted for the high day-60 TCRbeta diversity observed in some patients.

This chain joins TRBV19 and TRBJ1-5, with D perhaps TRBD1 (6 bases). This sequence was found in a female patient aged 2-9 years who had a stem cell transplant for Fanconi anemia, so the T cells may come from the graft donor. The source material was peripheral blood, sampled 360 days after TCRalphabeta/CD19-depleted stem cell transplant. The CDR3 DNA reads TGTGCCAGTAGTCTCCAGGGGAAGGGCAATCAGCCCCAGCATTTT. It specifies CASSLQGKGNQPQHF.